This T cell receptor (beta chain) derives from a study of cytomegalovirus exposure and HLA in healthy donors. This clone has a single count. The CDR3 extends over 15 amino acids. The germline CDR1 and CDR2 sequences are MGHDK and SYGVNS. The junction had 8 bases not matched to a gene; V was cut back by 6 bases and J by 3 bases. 60 Vbeta and 13 Jbeta primers were used in PCR. Clones were read by immunoSEQ multiplex PCR, and TCRdb kept only the in-frame ones, dropping some. The top ten clones hold 0.79% of a sample with roughly 110,000 clones, just over 70% of them seen once. Sequenced material: PBMCs. The sequence was collected from a boy aged 5-17 years in good health and CMV-seronegative. This sequence joins TRBV25-1 and TRBJ2-7; 10 nucleotides line up with TRBD1. The CDR3 nucleotides are TGTGCCAGCAGGAGATCCGGGACAGGGGTCTACGAGCAGTACTTC. Translating it yields CASRRSGTGVYEQYF.